This T cell receptor (beta chain) was observed in a study of blood T cell repertoires in COVID-19. Across the whole study: The United States, Italy and Spain provided the acute and convalescent COVID-19 samples. The cDNA or gDNA used as material had been derived from T cells, B-cell-depleted T cells, or PBMCs.

In the source study's methods: Reference gene primer amplification in the assay estimated nucleated cell counts. Repertoires were generated with immunoSEQ multiplex PCR, while TCRdb's copy carries only in-frame clones and drops some. That table is the source of V, J and clone size, and D and trimming were worked out from the DNA. The sample holds roughly 41,000 clones, about nine tenths seen once. Germline lookup yields CDR1 SQVTM and CDR2 ANQGSEA. Trimming shortened V by 6 bases and J by 8 bases, and 16 bases separated the two germline ends. This CDR3 has 12 amino acids. The clonotype comes from a human donor in a cohort sampled during active COVID-19. The V and J genes are TRBV29-1 and TRBJ1-2; D ambiguous. The specimen was peripheral blood. The CDR3 spells CSVPTLGEGYTF. DNA of the CDR3: TGCAGCGTGCCTACTCTGGGAGAAGGCTACACCTTC. Variable domain in full (rest from reference TRBV29-1 and TRBJ1-2): SAVISQKPSRDICQRGTSLTIQCQVDSQVTMMFWYRQQPGQSLTLIATANQGSEATYESGFVIDKFPISRPNLTFSTLTVSNMSPEDSSIYLCSVPTLGEGYTFGSGTRLTVV.